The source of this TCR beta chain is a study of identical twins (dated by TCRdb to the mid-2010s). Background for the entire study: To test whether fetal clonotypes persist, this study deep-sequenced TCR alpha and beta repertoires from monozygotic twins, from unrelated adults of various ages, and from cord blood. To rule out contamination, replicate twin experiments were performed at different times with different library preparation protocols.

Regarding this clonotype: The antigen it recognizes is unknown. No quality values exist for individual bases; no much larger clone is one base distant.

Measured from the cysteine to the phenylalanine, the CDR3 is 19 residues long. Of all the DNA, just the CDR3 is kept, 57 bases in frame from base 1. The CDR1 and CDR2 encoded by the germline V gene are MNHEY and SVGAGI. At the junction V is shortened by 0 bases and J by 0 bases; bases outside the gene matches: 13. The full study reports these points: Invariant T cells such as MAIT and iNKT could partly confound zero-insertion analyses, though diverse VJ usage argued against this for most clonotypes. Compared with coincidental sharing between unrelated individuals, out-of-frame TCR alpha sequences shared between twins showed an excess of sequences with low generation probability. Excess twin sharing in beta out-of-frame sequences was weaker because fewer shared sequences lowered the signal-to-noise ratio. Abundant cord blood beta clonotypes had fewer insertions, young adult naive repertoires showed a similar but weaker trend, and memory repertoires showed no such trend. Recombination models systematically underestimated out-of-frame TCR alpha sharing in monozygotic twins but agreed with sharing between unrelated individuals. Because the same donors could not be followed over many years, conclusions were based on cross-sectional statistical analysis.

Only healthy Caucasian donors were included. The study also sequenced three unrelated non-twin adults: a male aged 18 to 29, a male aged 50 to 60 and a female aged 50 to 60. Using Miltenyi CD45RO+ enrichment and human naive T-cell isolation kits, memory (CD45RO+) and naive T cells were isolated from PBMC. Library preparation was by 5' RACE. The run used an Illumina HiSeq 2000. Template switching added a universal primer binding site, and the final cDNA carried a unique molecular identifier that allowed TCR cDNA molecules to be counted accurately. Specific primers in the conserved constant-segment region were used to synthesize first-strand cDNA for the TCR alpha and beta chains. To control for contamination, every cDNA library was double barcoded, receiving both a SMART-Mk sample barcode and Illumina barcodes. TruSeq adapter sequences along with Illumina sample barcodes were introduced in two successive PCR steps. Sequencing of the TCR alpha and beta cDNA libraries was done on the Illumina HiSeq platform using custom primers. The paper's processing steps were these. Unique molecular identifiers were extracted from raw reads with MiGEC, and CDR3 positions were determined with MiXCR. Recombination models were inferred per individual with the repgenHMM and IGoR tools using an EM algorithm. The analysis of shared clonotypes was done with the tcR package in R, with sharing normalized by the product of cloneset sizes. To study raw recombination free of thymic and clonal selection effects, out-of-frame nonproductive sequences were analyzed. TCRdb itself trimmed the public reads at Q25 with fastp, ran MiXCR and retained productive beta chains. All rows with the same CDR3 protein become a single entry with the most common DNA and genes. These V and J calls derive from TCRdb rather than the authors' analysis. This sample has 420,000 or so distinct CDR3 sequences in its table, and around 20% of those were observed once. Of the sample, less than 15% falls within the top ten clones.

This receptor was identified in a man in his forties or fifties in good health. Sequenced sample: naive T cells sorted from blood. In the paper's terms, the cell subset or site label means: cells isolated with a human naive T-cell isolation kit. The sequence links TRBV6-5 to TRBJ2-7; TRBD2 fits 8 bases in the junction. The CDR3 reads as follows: CASSYSRGATSASSYEQYF. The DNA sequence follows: TGTGCCAGCAGTTACTCGCGGGGGGCCACTAGCGCCTCCTCCTACGAGCAGTACTTC.